A selection of T cell receptor beta chains follows, all from one sample in a study of blood T cell repertoires in COVID-19. Produced via immunoSEQ multiplex PCR; TCRdb's table is partial and in-frame only. Among 200,000 to 250,000 clones listed, 80% to 90% were seen once. Sequenced input: peripheral blood. Every receptor here comes from a man aged 25-40 years with COVID-19, enrolled during active disease. CDR3s include the opening cysteine and the closing phenylalanine or tryptophan.

V | length | CDR3
TRBV9 | 15 | CASSVGGTTDNEQFF
TRBV19 | 13 | CASRGEGSQPQHF
TRBV11-2 | 13 | CASSPGQGTEAFF
TRBV7-9 | 14 | CASSLAGGLGEQYF
TRBV7-8 | 15 | CASSTRLAGSYEQYF
TRBV12-3/TRBV12-4 | 11 | CASDQGYGYTF
TRBV4-3 | 16 | CASSQEAGTSGNTIYF
TRBV4-1 | 18 | CASSQGPLTAGQVSPLHF
TRBV11-1 | 15 | CASSVYTGTTYEQYF
TRBV9 | 13 | CASSVVGEDGYTF
TRBV4-1 | 15 | CASSLTVDSNTEAFF
TRBV18 | 13 | CASSPGRDQPQHF
TRBV7-2 | 14 | CASSVLAGFYEQYF
TRBV21-1 | 17 | CASSKVNGGAAYNEQFF
TRBV19 | 14 | CASSIPRDRDTQYF
TRBV27 | 13 | CASSPKSRDTQYF
TRBV28 | 15 | CASSLQSSGKYEQYF
TRBV19 | 13 | CASSGRVNTEAFF
TRBV12-3/TRBV12-4 | 13 | CATRLAGGHEQYF
TRBV11-2 | 16 | CASSLGGTYSYNEQFF
TRBV5-4 | 13 | CASSPGLSSGQYF
TRBV18 | 15 | CASSPLGQGRNEQYF
TRBV7-2 | 12 | CASSRRSDTQYF
TRBV7-2 | 14 | CASSLNTEHQPQHF
TRBV7-6 | 15 | CASSLGLAGGYEQYF
TRBV10-2 | 13 | CASGDRGLTEAFF
TRBV5-4 | 14 | CASSRGQGLTEAFF
TRBV20-1 | 11 | CSTTANYGYTF
TRBV5-6 | 12 | CASSFRITEAFF
TRBV13 | 15 | CASSLPSGGAVEQYF
TRBV7-2 | 18 | CASSFSGTGNSGNQPQHF
TRBV4-2 | 15 | CASSQDWTATYEQYF
TRBV19 | 14 | CASKWKRSGNTIYF
TRBV18 | 16 | CASSLTGGISNQPQHF
TRBV12-3/TRBV12-4 | 13 | CASSLVIGAEAFF
TRBV5-8 | 14 | CASSRDRGEGGYTF
TRBV28 | 15 | CASSLNRGRGTEAFF
TRBV7-2 | 16 | CASSLWARGGQDTQYF
TRBV19 | 14 | CASSPLFTAVEQYF
TRBV19 | 14 | CAVKRGTGTGELFF
TRBV5-5 | 17 | CASSEEPAGGPTDTQYF
TRBV27 | 15 | CASSPWGGAVGEQYF
TRBV11-1 | 13 | CASSRGRTDGYTF
TRBV19 | 13 | CASSPGLTYEQYF
TRBV7-2 | 15 | CASSPEYLRTDTQYF
TRBV27 | 14 | CASSLNRGTYGYTF
TRBV4-1 | 13 | CASSQDRGYEQFF
TRBV4-2 | 14 | CASSPVQANYGYTF
TRBV27 | 14 | CASREGALQETQYF
TRBV6-6 | 15 | CASRNRDKPPYEQYF
TRBV7-9 | 13 | CASRSERDTEAFF
TRBV5-4 | 15 | CASSLGSGIQETQYF
TRBV7-2 | 15 | CASSLGGTGASPLHF
TRBV10-3 | 17 | CAISESKVSALGEGYTF
TRBV6-2/TRBV6-3 | 16 | CASSRSGSQTNYGYTF
TRBV11-3 | 15 | CASSPGLAGGETQYF